This T cell receptor (beta chain) comes out of a study of T cells in Graves' hyperthyroidism and ophthalmopathy. Findings and limits, study-wide: In the blood, most expanded thyroid clonotypes above 0.001 appeared as well.

V shed 3 bases and J shed 1 base, with 12 bases lying between them. The V gene's germline CDR1 is DFQATT and CDR2 SNEGSKA (reference sequence). The CDR3 loop spans 14 amino acids. This clonotype was recorded many times. The antigen is unknown. Authors of the study amplified TCR beta CDR3 regions from RNA transcripts. Researchers ran a first-round RT-PCR on the TCR CDR3 using the HTBI primer set. TCRdb processed the multiplex PCR reads anew with MiXCR; each CDR3 protein has one entry. The sample includes a few hundred thousand distinct CDR3 sequences, around 15% seen only once; the top ten take about 20%.

The chain joins TRBV20-1 to TRBJ1-1; D possibly corresponds to TRBD1 (5 bases). The sequenced sample consisted of blood. The TCR sequence derives from a woman between 25 and 40 years old with Graves' ophthalmopathy. In nucleotides, the CDR3 is TGCAGTGCTAGGGCCGGGGGAGGGAACACTGAAGCTTTCTTT. Protein: CSARAGGGNTEAFF.